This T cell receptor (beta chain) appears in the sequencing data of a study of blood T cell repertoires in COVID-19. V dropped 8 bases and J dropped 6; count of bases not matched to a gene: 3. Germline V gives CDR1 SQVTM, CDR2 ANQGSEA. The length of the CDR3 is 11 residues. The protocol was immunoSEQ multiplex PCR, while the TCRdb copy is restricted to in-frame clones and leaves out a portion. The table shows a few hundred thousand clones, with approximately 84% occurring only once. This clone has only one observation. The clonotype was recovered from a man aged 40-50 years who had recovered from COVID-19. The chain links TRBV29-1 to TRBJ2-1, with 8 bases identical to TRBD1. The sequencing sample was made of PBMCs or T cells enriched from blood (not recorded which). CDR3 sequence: CSLGQGNEQFF. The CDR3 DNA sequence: TGCAGCCTCGGACAGGGCAATGAGCAGTTCTTC.